A selection of T cell receptor beta chains follows, all from one sample in a study of blood T cell repertoires in COVID-19. Generated by immunoSEQ multiplex PCR, the TCRdb table keeps only in-frame clones and is missing some. The table records more than 110,000 clones, 70% to 90% of them present only once. Sequencing input: peripheral blood. The receptors here all came from a human donor in a cohort sampled during active COVID-19. Each CDR3 is given with its conserved first and last residue. Each record gives: J gene, clone size, V gene, D gene, CDR3 DNA, CDR3 protein. A D gene is named only where the DNA matches it firmly. Not every row has a clone size; where given, it reads once, few, many or a size class.

>TRBJ2-2|once|TRBV28|TRBD2
TGTGCCAGCAGTTTGGAAGCCGGGGGGGCCGGGGAGCTGTTTTTT
CASSLEAGGAGELFF
>TRBJ2-3|.|TRBV5-1|.
TGCGCCAGCAGGACAGATAGCACAGATACGCAGTATTTT
CASRTDSTDTQYF
>TRBJ2-7|.|TRBV12-5|.
TGTGCTAGTGGTTTGGCCCCAGGGGGGCTATACGAGCAGTACTTC
CASGLAPGGLYEQYF
>TRBJ1-6|.|TRBV19|.
TGTGCCAGTAATACAGGGCCACCCTATAATTCACCCCTCCACTTT
CASNTGPPYNSPLHF
>TRBJ1-5|.|TRBV6-5|.
TGTGCCAGCAGTTACGACTTCAGGGGTCAGCCCCAGCATTTT
CASSYDFRGQPQHF
>TRBJ1-1|.|TRBV29-1|.
TGCAGCGTTGGACAGGTGAACACTGAAGCTTTCTTT
CSVGQVNTEAFF
>TRBJ1-3|.|TRBV6-5|TRBD1
TGTGCCAGCAGTCTAGCAGGGGGCTCTGGAAACACCATATATTTT
CASSLAGGSGNTIYF
>TRBJ2-5|.|TRBV2|TRBD2
TGTGCCAGCGGCCTTCAGACTAGCGGGGGCGAGACCCAGTACTTC
CASGLQTSGGETQYF
>TRBJ2-1|.|TRBV9|TRBD2
TGTGCCAGCAGCGTAGCTTCGGGTGTTGCGGGAGGATACAATGAGCAGTTCTTC
CASSVASGVAGGYNEQFF
>TRBJ2-7|medium-sized|TRBV14|TRBD1
TGTGCCAGCAGCCGAACCGGGACAGGGGCATACGAGCAGTACTTC
CASSRTGTGAYEQYF
>TRBJ2-5|once|TRBV6-2/TRBV6-3|.
TGTGCCAGCAGTTACTCATTTGAGGCTCGCGGGGCTCATCAGTACTTC
CASSYSFEARGAHQYF
>TRBJ1-3|.|TRBV18|.
TGTGCCAGCTCACCACGAAGAGACTCTGGAAACACCATATATTTT
CASSPRRDSGNTIYF
>TRBJ1-1|.|TRBV5-1|.
TGCGCCAGCAGCTTGGGTTCAGGAAACACTGAAGCTTTCTTT
CASSLGSGNTEAFF
>TRBJ1-3|.|TRBV28|.
TGTGCCAGCAGTTTAGGGGGGTGGAGCTCTGGAAACACCATATATTTT
CASSLGGWSSGNTIYF
>TRBJ2-7|.|TRBV28|TRBD1
TGTGCCAGCAGAAAAGCCCGGGACAGGGCCTCCTACGAGCAGTACTTC
CASRKARDRASYEQYF
>TRBJ1-1|.|TRBV7-2|.
TGTGCCAGCAGCTACCAGGGGTACACTGAAGCTTTCTTT
CASSYQGYTEAFF
>TRBJ1-4|.|TRBV7-9|TRBD1
TGTGCCAGCAGCCCTATCGGGACAGTCTTCACGGGGGAAAAACTGTTTTTT
CASSPIGTVFTGEKLFF
>TRBJ2-7|.|TRBV7-2|TRBD2
TGTGCCAGCAGCTCACTCACTAGCGGGGGGGGCGAGCAGTACTTC
CASSSLTSGGGEQYF
>TRBJ2-7|.|TRBV5-1|TRBD1
TGCGCCAGCAGTTCCACGGGACAGGGGGCGCACGAGCAGTACTTC
CASSSTGQGAHEQYF
>TRBJ2-3|.|TRBV5-1|TRBD2
TGCGCCAGCAGCTGGGGGGTAGCGGGGCCGAGGGATACGCAGTATTTT
CASSWGVAGPRDTQYF
>TRBJ2-5|few|TRBV13|.
TGTGCCAGCAGCTTTCGAATAGGGGTTCCCGAAGAGACCCAGTACTTC
CASSFRIGVPEETQYF
>TRBJ2-3|.|TRBV28|.
TGTGCCAGCAGCACCATCGGACAGTCAACCGATACGCAGTATTTT
CASSTIGQSTDTQYF
>TRBJ2-7|many|TRBV11-1|TRBD2
TGTGCCAGCAGCGCGACCGGGGGGGAGCAGTACTTC
CASSATGGEQYF
>TRBJ2-7|.|TRBV6-5|TRBD1
TGTGCCAGCAGTCCCCGGGACAGGCAGGGCGAGCAGTACTTC
CASSPRDRQGEQYF
>TRBJ1-3|.|TRBV24-1|TRBD1
TGTGCCACCAGTGATTCCGGACAGGGCGGTGGAAACACCATATATTTT
CATSDSGQGGGNTIYF
>TRBJ2-5|.|TRBV5-1|TRBD2
TGCGCCAGCAGCTCGGGACTAGCGGGAGAGACCCAGTACTTC
CASSSGLAGETQYF
>TRBJ1-1|.|TRBV28|.
TGTGCCAGCAGTTTCCCGGACAGGAACACTGAAGCTTTCTTT
CASSFPDRNTEAFF
>TRBJ1-1|.|TRBV30|TRBD1
TGTGCCTGGAGTGACGGACAGGGGAACACTGAAGCTTTCTTT
CAWSDGQGNTEAFF
>TRBJ2-7|.|TRBV5-8|.
TGTGCCAGCAGCTTGGCAGGGCCCTACGAGCAGTACTTC
CASSLAGPYEQYF
>TRBJ2-1|.|TRBV7-2|TRBD2
TGTGCCAGCAGCCGTAGCGGGGGCTCCTACAATGAGCAGTTCTTC
CASSRSGGSYNEQFF
>TRBJ1-2|.|TRBV12-3/TRBV12-4|.
TGTGCCAGCAGCAACAGGAGGGAAGGCTACACCTTC
CASSNRREGYTF
>TRBJ2-5|.|TRBV2|TRBD2
TGTGCCAGCAGTGGGACTAGCGGGAGGTCCCGGGAGACCCAGTACTTC
CASSGTSGRSRETQYF
>TRBJ2-3|.|TRBV3-1/TRBV3-2|TRBD2
TGTGCCAGCAGCCAACGTCTAGCGGGGGGGCCTGGCACAGATACGCAGTATTTT
CASSQRLAGGPGTDTQYF